This T cell receptor beta chain was recorded in a study of T cell changes during pregnancy in multiple sclerosis. Generated by immunoSEQ multiplex PCR, the TCRdb table keeps only in-frame clones and is missing some. The repertoire holds 40,000 to 50,000 clones, with roughly nine tenths as singletons. The specimen comprised CD4+ T cells from peripheral blood mononuclear cells, sampled in the first trimester of pregnancy. This sequence originates from a female donor with multiple sclerosis, enrolled in a pregnancy study.

CDR3: CASSLTSGSPYEQYF. CDR3 DNA: TGTGCCAGCAGCCTGACTAGCGGGAGCCCCTACGAGCAGTACTTC. V usage is TRBV11-2 and J usage is TRBJ2-7; 12 bases line up with TRBD2. Trimming at V came to 5 bases and at J to 2 bases, leaving 4 bases not matched to a gene. Germline assignment: CDR1 SGHAT and CDR2 FQNNGV. The CDR3 covers 15 residues. Full variable domain (remainder filled in from reference TRBV11-2 and TRBJ2-7): EAGVAQSPRYKIIEKRQSVAFWCNPISGHATLYWYQQILGQGPKLLIQFQNNGVVDDSQLPKDRFSAERLKGVDSTLKIQPAKLEDSAVYLCASSLTSGSPYEQYFGPGTRLTVT.